This T cell receptor beta chain derives from a study of blood T cell repertoires in COVID-19. Study at large: Material from acute and convalescent COVID-19 was sourced from the United States, Italy and Spain.

This clone has just one count. Germline V CDR1 and CDR2: ENHRY, SYGVKD. V lost 8 bases, J lost 5 bases, and 7 bases stayed unmatched. CDR3 size: 15 residues. Original handling: Estimates of nucleated cell counts were drawn from the amplification of reference gene primers. Here immunoSEQ multiplex PCR was the method, and the copy in TCRdb shows in-frame clones only, minus some. That table gives V, J and clone size, and the DNA gave D and trimming. This table holds roughly 340,000 clones, around 86% found once. The Seattle site enrolled patients during active infection and followed them longitudinally. The chain joins TRBV10-3 to TRBJ2-1, with TRBD2 identical over 12 bases. Input material: peripheral blood. This clonotype was sampled from a woman aged 50 to 65 with COVID-19, enrolled during active disease. The CDR3 is CAIRLAGAINNEQFF. CDR3 nucleotide sequence: TGTGCCATCCGACTAGCGGGAGCAATCAACAATGAGCAGTTCTTC.